Described below is a single T cell receptor (beta chain) sequence and its context. Its specificity is not known. The sample originates from a study of shared clonotypes between healthy human individuals. Findings and caveats of the study: Expectations were that clonotype sharing among donors would be affected by sequencing depth.

CD4+ cells underwent separation, giving CD45RA+ naive and CD45RA-negative memory subsets. Repertoires were generated with immunoSEQ multiplex PCR, while TCRdb's copy carries only in-frame clones and drops some. This table holds about 2.3 million clones, approximately 95% found once. This clonotype was obtained from a man aged 18 to 30 in good health. Some clones in this sample may be carry-over from other donors' samples. The sequencing input was naive CD4+ T cells from PBMCs. This sample's subset: CD45RA+ positively selected.

The CDR3 nucleotides are TGTGCCAGCTCACCACTCGACAGCTATTCCACAGATACGCAGTATTTT. Amino acid sequence: CASSPLDSYSTDTQYF. The V and J genes are TRBV18 and TRBJ2-3; perhaps TRBD1 as D (5 bases). V was clipped by 1 base and J by 2 bases, with 13 bases between them. The germline V gene has CDR1 KGHSH and CDR2 LQKENI. This CDR3 comprises 16 residues.